A selection of T cell receptor beta chains follows, all from one sample in a study of blood T cell repertoires in COVID-19. Measured with immunoSEQ multiplex PCR; TCRdb has only the in-frame clones, and not every one. Of over 120,000 clones in the sample, around 75% are singletons; the top ten hold 5%. The sequencing sample was made of peripheral blood. The receptor source for this set is a woman in her 70s with COVID-19, enrolled during active disease. Both conserved end residues are trimmed from each CDR3. The order of the fields is J gene, V gene, CDR3 protein.

J gene: TRBJ1-6; V gene: TRBV11-2; CDR3 protein: ASSLGTTGRGDSPLH
J gene: TRBJ1-2; V gene: TRBV5-6; CDR3 protein: ASSLSTGADYGYT
J gene: TRBJ2-3; V gene: TRBV14; CDR3 protein: ASSQDRVVQY
J gene: TRBJ1-5; V gene: TRBV4-3; CDR3 protein: ASSQDQNQPQH
J gene: TRBJ1-2; V gene: TRBV4-3; CDR3 protein: ASSDTTGQKPYGYT
J gene: TRBJ1-1; V gene: TRBV29-1; CDR3 protein: SVVGQVNTEAF
J gene: TRBJ1-1; V gene: TRBV7-6; CDR3 protein: ASSLTGGTGVNTEAF
J gene: TRBJ1-2; V gene: TRBV12-5; CDR3 protein: ASGLVSGTGLGGYT
J gene: TRBJ2-1; V gene: TRBV11-1; CDR3 protein: ASSPGTSNEQF
J gene: TRBJ2-3; V gene: TRBV5-1; CDR3 protein: ASSLEGGANTQY
J gene: TRBJ2-3; V gene: TRBV19; CDR3 protein: ASSIGGTRRTDTQY
J gene: TRBJ1-3; V gene: TRBV5-4; CDR3 protein: ASSLAGRGNTIY
J gene: TRBJ2-1; V gene: TRBV6-5; CDR3 protein: ASSHETGQSI
J gene: TRBJ1-2; V gene: TRBV28; CDR3 protein: ASRSGQSYGYT
J gene: TRBJ2-2; V gene: TRBV5-1; CDR3 protein: ASRSGTSTGELF
J gene: TRBJ1-3; V gene: TRBV4-3; CDR3 protein: ASSQDPGWSGNTIY
J gene: TRBJ1-1; V gene: TRBV19; CDR3 protein: ASRRFRDRAPNTEAF
J gene: TRBJ2-1; V gene: TRBV4-3; CDR3 protein: ASSPGTGGWLEQF
J gene: TRBJ1-1; V gene: TRBV18; CDR3 protein: ASSPAGGDTEAF
J gene: TRBJ1-6; V gene: TRBV10-3; CDR3 protein: AAQGDNYNSPLH
J gene: TRBJ1-1; V gene: TRBV2; CDR3 protein: ASRKSAGKEFEAF
J gene: TRBJ1-1; V gene: TRBV7-2; CDR3 protein: ASSPSRGTEAF
J gene: TRBJ1-1; V gene: TRBV7-9; CDR3 protein: ASSTTGGLVAF
J gene: TRBJ1-1; V gene: TRBV20-1; CDR3 protein: SAGQGIEAF
J gene: TRBJ1-1; V gene: TRBV7-9; CDR3 protein: ASSARGQGAPNTEAF
J gene: TRBJ2-3; V gene: TRBV18; CDR3 protein: ASQTGGSTDTQY
J gene: TRBJ1-1; V gene: TRBV5-1; CDR3 protein: ASKQTVNTEAF
J gene: TRBJ1-2; V gene: TRBV7-9; CDR3 protein: ASSPGQSYGYT
J gene: TRBJ2-5; V gene: TRBV30; CDR3 protein: AWSDGETQY
J gene: TRBJ2-3; V gene: TRBV5-1; CDR3 protein: ASSPGQKADTQY
J gene: TRBJ2-7; V gene: TRBV30; CDR3 protein: AWSAGQGLSYEQY
J gene: TRBJ1-2; V gene: TRBV12-5; CDR3 protein: ASGLGTTGGGYT